Listed below are T cell receptor beta chains from one sample, sequenced in a study of TIL therapy for anti-PD-1-resistant metastatic lung cancer. TCRdb keeps only in-frame clones here, not all; method: immunoSEQ multiplex PCR. Among tens of thousands of clones listed, roughly two thirds were seen once. Sequenced here: blood, sampled at baseline. These receptors were obtained from a person between 30 and 79 years old with non-small cell lung cancer. CDR3s include the opening cysteine and the closing phenylalanine or tryptophan.

TRBV5-4	TRBJ2-7	14	CASSLGGTGHEQYF
TRBV7-2	TRBJ2-2	16	CASSPKGGVSTGELFF
TRBV9	TRBJ1-3	15	CASTFGDGGGDTIYF
TRBV4-2	TRBJ2-3	13	CASSQEEGSTQYF
TRBV11-2	TRBJ1-1	14	CASSFGTDNSEAFF
TRBV5-1	TRBJ2-3	15	CASSLDRVGADTQYF
TRBV18	TRBJ1-2	13	CASSPPDSLDLTF
TRBV5-1	TRBJ1-2	16	CASSYDPGTANYGYTF
TRBV15	TRBJ2-4	14	CATSRGGAEQPRNF
TRBV5-6	TRBJ1-5	13	CASSFGGDQPQHF
TRBV5-1	TRBJ1-1	15	CASRGANGWDTEAFF
TRBV11-2	TRBJ1-2	14	CASSLGSSNYGYTF
TRBV4-2	TRBJ2-7	15	CASSTDRGLVYEQYF
TRBV19	TRBJ1-2	12	CASSEGGRGYTF
TRBV6-5	TRBJ2-3	14	CASSSSGREGLWYF
TRBV9	TRBJ2-7	15	CASSVAGHGTYEQYF
TRBV19	TRBJ1-1	16	CASSSGPPMRRSEAFF
TRBV28	TRBJ2-5	13	CASSLVGVETQYF
TRBV1	TRBJ2-1	20	CTSSQDLSGLAGHSYNEQFF
TRBV9	TRBJ1-4	15	CASSVVAGFNEKLFF
TRBV5-4	TRBJ2-5	17	CASSLGLAGGGQETQYF
TRBV30	TRBJ1-6	13	CAWIGQSGSPLHF
TRBV4-1	TRBJ1-1	15	CASSQGGGSNTEAFF
TRBV2	TRBJ2-4	12	CASSGLGDIQYF
TRBV2	TRBJ2-3	16	CASSETLRLVPDTQYF
TRBV5-1	TRBJ2-6	15	CASSLATSGANVLTF
TRBV5-1	TRBJ2-5	16	CASSPLGSAFQETQYF
TRBV30	TRBJ1-3	14	CASTLTGSGNTIYF
TRBV9	TRBJ2-5	13	CASSGGEGETQYF
TRBV28	TRBJ2-5	17	CASSFPVSGGIQETQYF
TRBV6-1	TRBJ1-2	18	CASSDWGQGRGGGYGYTF
TRBV5-1	TRBJ1-1	16	CASSLGHRGRDTEAFF
TRBV6-1	TRBJ2-7	14	CASSAYRVSYEQYF
TRBV27	TRBJ2-3	14	CASSTSVSTDTQYF
TRBV6-5	TRBJ1-5	15	CASRSRGFSNQPQHF
TRBV4-1	TRBJ1-1	11	CASSQEGEAFF
TRBV7-9	TRBJ1-5	14	CASSATDSNQPQHF
TRBV5-1	TRBJ1-6	12	CASSLSDGPLHF
TRBV5-1	TRBJ1-1	15	CASTRGGGGHTEAFF
TRBV6-1	TRBJ1-2	13	CASNFRDYYGYTF
TRBV4-1	TRBJ1-1	11	CASSRGTQAFF
TRBV29-1	TRBJ2-3	15	CSVSPVGAVRDTQYF
TRBV11-2	TRBJ2-7	12	CAVRTAAYEQYF